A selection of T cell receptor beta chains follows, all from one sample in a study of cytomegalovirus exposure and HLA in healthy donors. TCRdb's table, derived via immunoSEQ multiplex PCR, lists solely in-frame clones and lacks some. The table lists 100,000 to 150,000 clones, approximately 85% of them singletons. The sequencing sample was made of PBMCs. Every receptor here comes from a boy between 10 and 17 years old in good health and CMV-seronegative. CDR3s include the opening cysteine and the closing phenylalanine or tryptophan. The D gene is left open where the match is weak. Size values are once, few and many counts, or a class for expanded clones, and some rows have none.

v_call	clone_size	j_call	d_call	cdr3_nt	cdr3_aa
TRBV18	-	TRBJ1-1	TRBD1	TGTGCCAGCTCACCTGCAATTCAGGGGGCTGGGATGAACACTGAAGCTTTCTTT	CASSPAIQGAGMNTEAFF
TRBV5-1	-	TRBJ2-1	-	TGCGCCAGCAGCCCCCGAGGCGGGACTTACAATGAGCAGTTCTTC	CASSPRGGTYNEQFF
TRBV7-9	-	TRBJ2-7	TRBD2	TGTGCCAGCAGCCCGACCTCGTCGTACCGGGAGGGTTACGAGCAGTACTTC	CASSPTSSYREGYEQYF
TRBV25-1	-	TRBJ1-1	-	TGTGCCAGCAGCGGGGGGTCAGAGGGACACACTGAAGCTTTCTTT	CASSGGSEGHTEAFF
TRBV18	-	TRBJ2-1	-	TGTGCCAGCTCACCACGAGCGAGTCCCTTAGTTGAGTTTGAGCAGTTCTTC	CASSPRASPLVEFEQFF
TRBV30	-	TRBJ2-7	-	TGTGCCTGGAGAAGGCTAGCCGCCTACGAGCAGTACTTC	CAWRRLAAYEQYF
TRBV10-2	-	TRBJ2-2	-	TGCGCCAGCAGCTGGACACTGAGCACCGGGGAGCTGTTTTTT	CASSWTLSTGELFF
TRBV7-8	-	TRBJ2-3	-	TGTGCCAGCGGGCGAATGACAGATACGCAGTATTTT	CASGRMTDTQYF
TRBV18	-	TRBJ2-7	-	TGTGCCAGCTCACCCCCCCGAATCCTGCTTCTAAGCGGACCTAACTACGAGCAGTACTTC	CASSPPRILLLSGPNYEQYF
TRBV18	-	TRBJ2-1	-	TGTGCCAGCTCACCACTAAGGGACTCCTCCTACAATGAGCAGTTCTTC	CASSPLRDSSYNEQFF
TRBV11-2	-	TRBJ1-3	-	TGTGCCAGCGAGGATATCTCTGGAAACACCATATATTTT	CASEDISGNTIYF
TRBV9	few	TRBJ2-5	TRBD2	TGTGCCAGCAGCGAGACTAGCGGGGGAGAGACCCAGTACTTC	CASSETSGGETQYF
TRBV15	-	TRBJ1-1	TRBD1	TGTGCCACCAGCGGAGCAACAGGGGGCCCTGAAGCTTTCTTT	CATSGATGGPEAFF
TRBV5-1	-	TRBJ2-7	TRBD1	TGCGCCAGCAGCCACGACAGGGCCACGTCCTACGAGCAGTACTTC	CASSHDRATSYEQYF
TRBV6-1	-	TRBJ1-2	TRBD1	TGTGCCAGCAGCCCTTTGGGACAGCGCGAGGATGGCTACACCTTC	CASSPLGQREDGYTF
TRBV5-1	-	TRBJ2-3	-	TGCGCCAGCAGCTCCTCCGGACTCCGCACAGATACGCAGTATTTT	CASSSSGLRTDTQYF
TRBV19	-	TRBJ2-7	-	TGTGCCAGTAGTACGGGGGTCTCCTACGAGCAGTACTTC	CASSTGVSYEQYF
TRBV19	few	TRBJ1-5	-	TGTGCCAGTAGTATAGTTTCAGGGGGCAATCAGCCCCAGCATTTT	CASSIVSGGNQPQHF
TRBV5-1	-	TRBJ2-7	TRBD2	TGCGCCAGCAGCGCATCAAACTGGGGGGGAGGCGAGCAGTACTTC	CASSASNWGGGEQYF
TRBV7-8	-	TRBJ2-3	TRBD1	TGTGCCAGCAGCTTAGGGTCAACAGGGGGGACAGATACGCAGTATTTT	CASSLGSTGGTDTQYF
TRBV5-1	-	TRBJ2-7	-	TGCGCCAGCAGCTTGGAGTCGGGAGTCTCCTACGAGCAGTACTTC	CASSLESGVSYEQYF
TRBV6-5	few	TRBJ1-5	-	TGTGCCAGCAGTACCAGGGGCCAGCCCCAGCATTTT	CASSTRGQPQHF
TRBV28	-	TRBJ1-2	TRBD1	TGTGCCAGCAGTTTGCAGGGGGCGCGCGGCTACACCTTC	CASSLQGARGYTF
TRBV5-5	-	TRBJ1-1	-	TGTGCCAGCAGCGACGGACAGTTCATGAACACTGAAGCTTTCTTT	CASSDGQFMNTEAFF